Sequencing of this T cell receptor beta chain was carried out in a study of T cell repertoires in ileal Crohn's disease. Study context: About half received postoperative treatment, about a dozen with thiopurines and around 18 anti-TNF.

Turning to this clone: The antigen remains undetermined.

V lost 0 bases and J lost 11, with 16 bases in between. This CDR3 comprises 14 residues. Looked up from germline, CDR1 is LGHNA and CDR2 is YSLEER. The table came from immunoSEQ multiplex PCR; TCRdb's copy has only in-frame clones and leaves some out. The table shows roughly 15,000 clones, with less than 65% occurring only once. The study, taken as a whole, reports: Clonal expansions were more frequent in active smokers than non-smokers at surgery. Endoscopic recurrence occurred in every patient whose clonality exceeded 26.8%.

The genes are TRBV4-3 and TRBJ1-1; tentative D call: TRBD1 (6 bases). Source material: ileal tissue. The receptor was isolated from an adult with Crohn's disease. CDR3 sequence reads: CASSQDQGRDSAFF. In nucleotides, the CDR3 is TGCGCCAGCAGCCAAGATCAGGGGAGGGATTCGGCTTTCTTT.